The 2 T cell receptor beta chains below were found in one sample sequenced in a study of human T cells and chemical hapten exposure. Time point given: pre-sensitization, week 0. Treatment given: therapeutic diphenylcyclopropenone sensitization with weekly scalp DPC. TCRdb re-called the RACE reads with MiXCR, one entry per CDR3 protein. The table includes a few hundred thousand distinct CDR3 sequences, around 5.5% detected once. The sequencing here drew on whole blood, taken in connection with sensitization to the hapten diphenylcyclopropenone (DPC). The source of these receptors is a woman aged 18-29 years with alopecia areata. Some clones in this sample may be carry-over from other donors' samples.

This clonotype was detected ten times or more. The V call is TRBV7-2, the J call TRBJ2-5; D not certain. This CDR3 has 11 amino acids. The germline CDR1 and CDR2 sequences are SGHTA and FQGNSA. Trimming left V 5 bases short and J 7 bases short, with 8 bases between. CDR3 sequence: CASSPPSTQYF. For the CDR3, the DNA is TGTGCCAGCAGCCCCCCGTCGACCCAGTACTTC.

This clonotype was seen a few times. V gene TRBV14 combines with J gene TRBJ2-7, with D possibly called TRBD1 or TRBD2 (5 bases each). V was cut by 6 bases and J by 9 bases, with 27 bases left in between. CDR3 length: 16 residues. Per the germline V gene, CDR1 is SGHDN and CDR2 is FVKESK. The CDR3 protein is CASSPLGPPFPTGQYF. Written as DNA, the CDR3 is TGTGCCAGCAGTCCACTGGGACCACCATTCCCTACGGGGCAGTACTTC.